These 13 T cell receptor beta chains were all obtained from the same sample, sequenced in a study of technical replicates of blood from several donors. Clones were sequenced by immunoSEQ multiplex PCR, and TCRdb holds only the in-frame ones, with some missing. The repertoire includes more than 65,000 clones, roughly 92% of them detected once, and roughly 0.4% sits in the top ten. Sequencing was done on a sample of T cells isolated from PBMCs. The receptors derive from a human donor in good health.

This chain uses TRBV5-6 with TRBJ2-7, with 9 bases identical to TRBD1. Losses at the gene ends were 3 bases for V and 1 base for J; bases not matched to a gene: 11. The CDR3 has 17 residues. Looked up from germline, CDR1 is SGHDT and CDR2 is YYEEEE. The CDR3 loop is CASSSSPGQGISYEQYF. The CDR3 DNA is TGTGCCAGCAGCTCCTCCCCCGGACAGGGGATTTCCTACGAGCAGTACTTC.

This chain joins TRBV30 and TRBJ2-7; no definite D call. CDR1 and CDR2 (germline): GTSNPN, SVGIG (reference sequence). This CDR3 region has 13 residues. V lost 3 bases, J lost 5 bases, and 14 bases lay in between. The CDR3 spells CAWSSVTMNEQYF. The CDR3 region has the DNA TGTGCCTGGAGCTCGGTTACTATGAACGAGCAGTACTTC.

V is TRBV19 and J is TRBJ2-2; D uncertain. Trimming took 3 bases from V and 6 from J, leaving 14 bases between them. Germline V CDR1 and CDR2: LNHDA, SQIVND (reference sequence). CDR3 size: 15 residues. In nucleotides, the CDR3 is TGTGCCAGTAGTATCGGTAGTGGCCTAGCCGGGGAGCTGTTTTTT. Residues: CASSIGSGLAGELFF.

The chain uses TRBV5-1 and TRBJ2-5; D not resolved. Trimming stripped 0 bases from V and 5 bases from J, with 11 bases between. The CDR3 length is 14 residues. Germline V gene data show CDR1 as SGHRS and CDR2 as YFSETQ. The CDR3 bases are TGCGCCAGCAGCTTGGCCTGGAGCCCTGAGACCCAGTACTTC. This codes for CASSLAWSPETQYF.

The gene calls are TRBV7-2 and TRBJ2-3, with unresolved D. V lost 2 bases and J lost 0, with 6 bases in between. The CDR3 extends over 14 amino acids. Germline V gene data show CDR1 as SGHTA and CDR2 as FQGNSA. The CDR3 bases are TGTGCCAGCAGCTTATTACACAGCACAGATACGCAGTATTTT. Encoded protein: CASSLLHSTDTQYF.

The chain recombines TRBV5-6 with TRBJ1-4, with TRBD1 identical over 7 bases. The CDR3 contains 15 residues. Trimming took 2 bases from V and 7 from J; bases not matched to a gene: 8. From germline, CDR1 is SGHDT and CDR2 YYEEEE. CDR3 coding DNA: TGTGCCAGCAGCTTCCACGGGACAGCAGCTGAAAAACTGTTTTTT. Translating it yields CASSFHGTAAEKLFF.

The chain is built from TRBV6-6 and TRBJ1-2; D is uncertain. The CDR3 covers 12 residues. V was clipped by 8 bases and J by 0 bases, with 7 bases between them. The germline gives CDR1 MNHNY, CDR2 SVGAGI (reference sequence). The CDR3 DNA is TGTGCCAGCGGCACCACTAACTATGGCTACACCTTC. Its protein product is CASGTTNYGYTF.

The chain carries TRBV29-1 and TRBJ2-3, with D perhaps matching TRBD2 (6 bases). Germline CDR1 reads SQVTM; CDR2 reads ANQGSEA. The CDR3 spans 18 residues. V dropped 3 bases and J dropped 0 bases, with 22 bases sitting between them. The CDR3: CSVEGGDSTTPSTDTQYF. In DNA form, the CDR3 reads TGCAGCGTTGAGGGGGGAGATAGTACTACACCTAGCACAGATACGCAGTATTTT.

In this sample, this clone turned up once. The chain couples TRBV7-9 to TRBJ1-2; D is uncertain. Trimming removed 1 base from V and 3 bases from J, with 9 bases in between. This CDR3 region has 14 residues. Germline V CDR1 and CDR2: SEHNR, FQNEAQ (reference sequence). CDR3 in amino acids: CASSLGSVDYGYTF. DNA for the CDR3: TGTGCCAGCAGCTTAGGCTCAGTGGACTATGGCTACACCTTC.

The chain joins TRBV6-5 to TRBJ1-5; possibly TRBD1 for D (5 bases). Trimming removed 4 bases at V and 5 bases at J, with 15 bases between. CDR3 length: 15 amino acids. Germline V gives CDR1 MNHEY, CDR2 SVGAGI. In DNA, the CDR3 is TGTGCCAGCAGTTCCGATGAAACAGGTTATCAGCCCCAGCATTTT. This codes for CASSSDETGYQPQHF.

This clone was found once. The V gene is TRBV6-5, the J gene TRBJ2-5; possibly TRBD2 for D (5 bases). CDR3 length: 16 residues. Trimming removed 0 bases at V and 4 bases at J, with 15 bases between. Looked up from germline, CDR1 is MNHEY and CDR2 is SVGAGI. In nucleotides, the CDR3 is TGTGCCAGCAGTTACTCGATCGGGGAGTGGGCAGAGACCCAGTACTTC. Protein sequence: CASSYSIGEWAETQYF.

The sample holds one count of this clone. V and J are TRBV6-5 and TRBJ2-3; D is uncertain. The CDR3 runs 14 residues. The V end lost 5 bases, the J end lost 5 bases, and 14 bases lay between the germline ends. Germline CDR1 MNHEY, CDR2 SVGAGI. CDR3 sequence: CASSVLLSGDTQYF. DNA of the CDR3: TGTGCCAGCAGTGTACTATTGTCGGGAGATACGCAGTATTTT.

The CDR3 region is CASSPILAGAYEQYF. Here the CDR3 DNA reads TGTGCCAGCAGCCCCATCCTAGCGGGAGCCTACGAGCAGTACTTC. The V call is TRBV28, the J call TRBJ2-7; 10 bases align to TRBD2. The CDR3 is 15 residues long. V lost 6 bases and J lost 2; bases outside the gene matches: 7. Per germline, CDR1 MDHEN and CDR2 SYDVKM. Full variable domain (outside the CDR3, taken from reference TRBV28 and TRBJ2-7): DVKVTQSSRYLVKRTGEKVFLECVQDMDHENMFWYRQDPGLGLRLIYFSYDVKMKEKGDIPEGYSVSREKKERFSLILESASTNQTSMYLCASSPILAGAYEQYFGPGTRLTVT.